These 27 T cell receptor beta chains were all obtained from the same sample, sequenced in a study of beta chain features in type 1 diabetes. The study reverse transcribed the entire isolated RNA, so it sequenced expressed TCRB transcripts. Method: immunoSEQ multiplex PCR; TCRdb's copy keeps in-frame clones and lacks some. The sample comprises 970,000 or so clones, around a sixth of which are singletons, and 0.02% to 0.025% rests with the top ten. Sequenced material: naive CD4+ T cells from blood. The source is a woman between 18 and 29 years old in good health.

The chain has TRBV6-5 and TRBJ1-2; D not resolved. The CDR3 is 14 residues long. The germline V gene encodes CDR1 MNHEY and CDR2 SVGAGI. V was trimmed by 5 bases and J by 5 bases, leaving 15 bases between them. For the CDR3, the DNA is TGTGCCAGCAGTACCCGGGAGAGAGGTTATGGCTACACCTTC. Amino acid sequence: CASSTRERGYGYTF.

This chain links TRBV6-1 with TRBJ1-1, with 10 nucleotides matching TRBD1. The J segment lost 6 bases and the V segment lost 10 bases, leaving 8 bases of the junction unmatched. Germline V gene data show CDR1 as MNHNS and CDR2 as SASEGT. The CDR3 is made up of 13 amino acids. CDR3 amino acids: CATYRDRGAEAFF. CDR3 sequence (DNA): TGTGCCACCTACCGGGACAGGGGCGCTGAAGCTTTCTTT.

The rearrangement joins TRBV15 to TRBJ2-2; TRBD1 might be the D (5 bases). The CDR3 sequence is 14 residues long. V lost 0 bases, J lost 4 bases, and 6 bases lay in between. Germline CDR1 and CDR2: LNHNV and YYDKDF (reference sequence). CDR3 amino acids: CATSRDRGTGELFF. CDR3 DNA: TGTGCCACCAGCAGAGATAGGGGCACCGGGGAGCTGTTTTTT. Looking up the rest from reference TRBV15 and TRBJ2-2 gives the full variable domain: DAMVIQNPRYQVTQFGKPVTLSCSQTLNHNVMYWYQQKSSQAPKLLFHYYDKDFNNEADTPDNFQSRRPNTSFCFLDIRSPGLGDTAMYLCATSRDRGTGELFFGEGSRLTVL.

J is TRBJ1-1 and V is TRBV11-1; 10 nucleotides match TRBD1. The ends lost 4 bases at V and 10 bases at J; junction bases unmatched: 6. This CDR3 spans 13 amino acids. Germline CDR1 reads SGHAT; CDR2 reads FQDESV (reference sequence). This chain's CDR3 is CASSSDRGQGAFF. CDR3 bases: TGTGCCAGCAGCTCTGACAGGGGGCAAGGAGCTTTCTTT.

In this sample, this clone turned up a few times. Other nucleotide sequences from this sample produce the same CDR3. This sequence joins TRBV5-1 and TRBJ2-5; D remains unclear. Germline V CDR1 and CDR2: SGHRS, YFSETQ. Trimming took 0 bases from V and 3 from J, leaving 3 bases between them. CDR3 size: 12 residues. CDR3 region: CASSLGEETQYF. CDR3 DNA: TGCGCCAGCAGCTTGGGGGAAGAGACCCAGTACTTC.

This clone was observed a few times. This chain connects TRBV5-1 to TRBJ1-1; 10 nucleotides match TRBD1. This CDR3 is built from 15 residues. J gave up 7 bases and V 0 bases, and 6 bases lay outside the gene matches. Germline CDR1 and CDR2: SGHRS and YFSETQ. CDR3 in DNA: TGCGCCAGCAGCTTGGATGGGACAGGGGCTATTGAAGCTTTCTTT. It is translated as CASSLDGTGAIEAFF.

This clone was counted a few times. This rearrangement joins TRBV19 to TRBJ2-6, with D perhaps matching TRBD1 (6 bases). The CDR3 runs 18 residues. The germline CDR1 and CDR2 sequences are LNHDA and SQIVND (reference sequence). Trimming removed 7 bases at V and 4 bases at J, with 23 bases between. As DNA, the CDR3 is TGTGCCAGTACGCCGCAGACAGGTGCCACGTGGGGGGCCAACGTCCTGACTTTC. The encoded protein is CASTPQTGATWGANVLTF.

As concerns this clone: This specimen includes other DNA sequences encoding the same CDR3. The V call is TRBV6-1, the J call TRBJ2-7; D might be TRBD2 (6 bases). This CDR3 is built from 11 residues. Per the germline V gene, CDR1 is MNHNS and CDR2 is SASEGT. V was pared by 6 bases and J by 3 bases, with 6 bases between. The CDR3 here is CASRTSYEQYF. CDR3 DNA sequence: TGTGCCAGCAGGACTAGCTACGAGCAGTACTTC.

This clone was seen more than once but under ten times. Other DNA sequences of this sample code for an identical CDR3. CDR3: CASSFRGSEQFF. The DNA for the CDR3 is TGTGCCAGCAGTTTTAGGGGGTCTGAGCAGTTCTTC. This chain joins TRBV27 and TRBJ2-1; D is possibly TRBD1 (6 bases). Germline CDR1 and CDR2: MNHEY and SMNVEV (reference sequence). There are 12 residues in the CDR3. Trimming removed 3 bases at V and 9 bases at J, with 9 bases between.

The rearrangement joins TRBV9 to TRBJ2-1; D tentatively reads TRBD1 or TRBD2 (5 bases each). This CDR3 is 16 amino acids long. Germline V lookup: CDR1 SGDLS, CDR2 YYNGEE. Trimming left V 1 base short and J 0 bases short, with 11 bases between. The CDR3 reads CASSVSSRGSYNEQFF. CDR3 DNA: TGTGCCAGCAGCGTATCCTCGAGGGGCTCCTACAATGAGCAGTTCTTC.

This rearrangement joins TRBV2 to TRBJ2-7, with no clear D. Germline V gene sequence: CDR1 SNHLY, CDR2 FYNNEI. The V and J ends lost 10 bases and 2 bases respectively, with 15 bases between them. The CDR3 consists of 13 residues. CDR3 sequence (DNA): TGTGCCACCTGTGAGGCCCCGGCCTACGAGCAGTACTTC. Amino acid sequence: CATCEAPAYEQYF.

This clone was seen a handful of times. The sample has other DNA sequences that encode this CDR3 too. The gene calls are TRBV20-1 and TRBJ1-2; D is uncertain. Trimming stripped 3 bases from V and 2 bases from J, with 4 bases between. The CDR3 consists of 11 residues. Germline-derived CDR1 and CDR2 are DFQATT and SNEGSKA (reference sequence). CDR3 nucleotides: TGCAGTGCTAGTGCAAACTATGGCTACACCTTC. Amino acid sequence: CSASANYGYTF.

This CDR3 is CASSLGLAEKTGELFF. The CDR3 nucleotides are TGTGCCAGCAGCTTAGGACTCGCTGAAAAGACCGGGGAGCTGTTTTTT. The chain combines TRBV7-9 with TRBJ2-2, with unresolved D. The germline CDR1 and CDR2 sequences are SEHNR and FQNEAQ (reference sequence). V dropped 1 base and J dropped 5 bases, with 14 bases sitting between them. There are 16 residues in the CDR3.

The CDR3 loop reads CASNGQGSLVETQYF. The CDR3 bases are TGTGCCAGCAATGGACAGGGCTCCTTGGTAGAGACCCAGTACTTC. The chain joins TRBV2 to TRBJ2-5; TRBD1 aligns across 8 bases. This CDR3 region has 15 residues. CDR1 is SNHLY, CDR2 FYNNEI, per germline. J lost 4 bases, V lost 7 bases, and 11 bases had no gene match. The complete variable domain, with remaining parts taken from reference TRBV2 and TRBJ2-5, reads EPEVTQTPSHQVTQMGQEVILRCVPISNHLYFYWYRQILGQKVEFLVSFYNNEISEKSEIFDDQFSVERPDGSNFTLKIRSTKLEDSAMYFCASNGQGSLVETQYFGPGTRLLVL.

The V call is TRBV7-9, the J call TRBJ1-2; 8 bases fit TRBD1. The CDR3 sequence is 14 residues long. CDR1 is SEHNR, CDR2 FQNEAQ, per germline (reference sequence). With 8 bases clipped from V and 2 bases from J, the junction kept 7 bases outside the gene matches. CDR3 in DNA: TGTGCCAGCCGGATGACAGGGGCGAACTATGGCTACACCTTC. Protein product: CASRMTGANYGYTF.

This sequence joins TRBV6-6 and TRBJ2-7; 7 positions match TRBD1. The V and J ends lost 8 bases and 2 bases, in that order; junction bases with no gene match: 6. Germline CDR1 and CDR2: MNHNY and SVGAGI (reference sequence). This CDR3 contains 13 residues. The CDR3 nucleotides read TGTGCCAGCCGGGACAGCGTGGCCTACGAGCAGTACTTC. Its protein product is CASRDSVAYEQYF.

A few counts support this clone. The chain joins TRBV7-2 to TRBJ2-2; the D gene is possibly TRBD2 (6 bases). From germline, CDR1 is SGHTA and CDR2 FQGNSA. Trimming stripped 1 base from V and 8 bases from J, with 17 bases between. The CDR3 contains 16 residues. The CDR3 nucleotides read TGTGCCAGCAGCTTAGGCGGAGGGGCCTTAACTGGGGAGCTGTTTTTT. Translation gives CASSLGGGALTGELFF.

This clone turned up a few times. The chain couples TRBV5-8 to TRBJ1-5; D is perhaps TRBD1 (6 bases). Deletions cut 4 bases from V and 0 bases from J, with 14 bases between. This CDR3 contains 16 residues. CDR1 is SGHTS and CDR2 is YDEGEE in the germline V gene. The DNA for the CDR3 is TGTGCCAGCAGCCCCCTAGGACAGCTTAGCAATCAGCCCCAGCATTTT. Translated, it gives CASSPLGQLSNQPQHF.

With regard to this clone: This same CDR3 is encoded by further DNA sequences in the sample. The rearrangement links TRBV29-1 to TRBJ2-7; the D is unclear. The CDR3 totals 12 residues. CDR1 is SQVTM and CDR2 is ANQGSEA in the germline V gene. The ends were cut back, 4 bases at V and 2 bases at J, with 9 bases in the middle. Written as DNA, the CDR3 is TGCAGCGTTGTAGGTGATACCTACGAGCAGTACTTC. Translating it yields CSVVGDTYEQYF.

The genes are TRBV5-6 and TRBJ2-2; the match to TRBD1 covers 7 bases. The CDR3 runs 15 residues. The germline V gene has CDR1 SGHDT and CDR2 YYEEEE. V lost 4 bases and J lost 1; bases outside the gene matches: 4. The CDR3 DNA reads TGTGCCAGCAGCCAGACAGGGCTGAACACCGGGGAGCTGTTTTTT. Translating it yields CASSQTGLNTGELFF.

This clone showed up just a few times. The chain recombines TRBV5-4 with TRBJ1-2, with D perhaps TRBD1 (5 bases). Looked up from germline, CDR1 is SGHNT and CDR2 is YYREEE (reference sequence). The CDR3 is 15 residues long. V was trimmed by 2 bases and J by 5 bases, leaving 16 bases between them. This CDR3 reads CASSFIGGGEYGYTF. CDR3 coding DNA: TGTGCCAGCAGCTTTATCGGGGGTGGGGAGTATGGCTACACCTTC.

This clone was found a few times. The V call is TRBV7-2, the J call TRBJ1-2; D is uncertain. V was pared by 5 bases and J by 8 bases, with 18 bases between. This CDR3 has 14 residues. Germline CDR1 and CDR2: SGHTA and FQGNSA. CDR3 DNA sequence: TGTGCCAGCAGCCCCGGGAGCTTCTACGAGGGCTACACCTTC. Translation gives CASSPGSFYEGYTF.

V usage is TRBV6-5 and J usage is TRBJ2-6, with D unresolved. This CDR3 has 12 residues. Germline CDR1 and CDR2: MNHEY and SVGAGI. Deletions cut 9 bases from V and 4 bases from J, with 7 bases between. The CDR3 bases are TGTGCCAGTCACGAAGGGGCCAACGTCCTGACTTTC. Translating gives CASHEGANVLTF.

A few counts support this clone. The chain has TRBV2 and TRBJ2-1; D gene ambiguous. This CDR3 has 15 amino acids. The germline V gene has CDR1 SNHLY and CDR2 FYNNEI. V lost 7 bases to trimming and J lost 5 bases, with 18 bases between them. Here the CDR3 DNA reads TGTGCCAGCACCTCCCAGGCCCTTGGGGACAATGAGCAGTTCTTC. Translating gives CASTSQALGDNEQFF.

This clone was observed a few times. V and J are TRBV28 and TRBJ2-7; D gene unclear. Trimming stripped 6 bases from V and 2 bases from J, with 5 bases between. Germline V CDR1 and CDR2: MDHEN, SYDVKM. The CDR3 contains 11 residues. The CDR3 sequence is CASRQTYEQYF. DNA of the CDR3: TGTGCCAGCAGACAGACCTACGAGCAGTACTTC.

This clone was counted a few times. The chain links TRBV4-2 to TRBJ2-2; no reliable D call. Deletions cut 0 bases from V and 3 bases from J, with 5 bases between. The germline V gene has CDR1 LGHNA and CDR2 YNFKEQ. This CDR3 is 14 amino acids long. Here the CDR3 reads CASSQDFHTGELFF. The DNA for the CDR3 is TGTGCCAGCAGCCAAGATTTTCACACCGGGGAGCTGTTTTTT.

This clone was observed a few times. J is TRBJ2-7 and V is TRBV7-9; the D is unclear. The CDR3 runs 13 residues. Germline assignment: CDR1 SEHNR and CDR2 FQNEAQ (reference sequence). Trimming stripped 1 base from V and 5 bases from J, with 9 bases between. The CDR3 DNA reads TGTGCCAGCAGCTTAGGTTTCGCCGACGAGCAGTACTTC. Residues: CASSLGFADEQYF.